The source of this TCR beta chain is a study of blood T cell repertoires in COVID-19. On the study more broadly: Italy, Spain and the United States were the sources of the convalescent and acute COVID-19 samples.

The CDR3 loop spans 14 amino acids. Trimming shortened V by 4 bases and J by 2 bases, and 12 bases separated the two germline ends. The germline V gene has CDR1 SGHVS and CDR2 FNYEAQ. Profiled with immunoSEQ multiplex PCR; TCRdb holds only in-frame clones, not every one. The sample holds 70,000 or so clones, 78% seen once. The receptor was derived from a human donor in a cohort sampled during active COVID-19. The chain recombines TRBV7-6 with TRBJ2-7; D perhaps matches TRBD2 (6 bases). Sequencing input: peripheral blood. The CDR3 here is CASSSGVNPYEQYF. Written as DNA, the CDR3 is TGTGCCAGCAGCTCGGGGGTTAACCCCTACGAGCAGTACTTC.